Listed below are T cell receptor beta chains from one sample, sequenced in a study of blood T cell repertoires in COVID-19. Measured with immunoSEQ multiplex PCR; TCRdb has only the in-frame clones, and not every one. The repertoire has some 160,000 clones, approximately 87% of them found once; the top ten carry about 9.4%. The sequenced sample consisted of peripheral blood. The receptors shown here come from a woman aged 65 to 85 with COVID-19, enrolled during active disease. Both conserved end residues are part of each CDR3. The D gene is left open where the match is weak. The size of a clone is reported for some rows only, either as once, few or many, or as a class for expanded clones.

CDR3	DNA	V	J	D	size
CASSLGGKQLFF	TGTGCCAGCAGCTTGGGAGGGAAACAACTGTTTTTT	TRBV5-4	TRBJ1-4	-	few
CASSLVGQISTDTQYF	TGTGCCAGCAGCTTAGTTGGACAGATAAGCACAGATACGCAGTATTTT	TRBV7-2	TRBJ2-3	-	-
CASSIRGRVGQETQYF	TGTGCCAGTAGTATAAGGGGCAGGGTGGGCCAAGAGACCCAGTACTTC	TRBV19	TRBJ2-5	-	-
CASSLGDRDGEQYF	TGTGCCAGCAGCTTGGGGGACAGGGACGGGGAGCAGTACTTC	TRBV5-4	TRBJ2-7	TRBD1	-
CASSPTDAGGNTIYF	TGTGCCAGCAGTCCCACAGACGCGGGAGGAAACACCATATATTTT	TRBV28	TRBJ1-3	-	-
CASRGGLATEAFF	TGTGCCAGCCGAGGGGGACTAGCCACTGAAGCTTTCTTT	TRBV10-3	TRBJ1-1	-	-
CASSESGGNQPQHF	TGTGCCAGCAGTGAGTCAGGGGGCAATCAGCCCCAGCATTTT	TRBV25-1	TRBJ1-5	-	-
CASSLEAMAYNEQFF	TGTGCCAGCAGCTTAGAAGCGATGGCCTACAATGAGCAGTTCTTC	TRBV7-9	TRBJ2-1	-	-
CASSFVKGGGSPLHF	TGTGCCAGCAGCTTTGTTAAAGGGGGCGGTTCACCCCTCCACTTT	TRBV5-6	TRBJ1-6	TRBD1	-
CASSLGTGTGNTIYF	TGTGCCAGCAGCTTGGGGACAGGGACTGGAAACACCATATATTTT	TRBV7-6	TRBJ1-3	TRBD1	-
CASSLLAGPGMNTEAFF	TGTGCCAGCAGCTTGCTAGCAGGACCGGGCATGAACACTGAAGCTTTCTTT	TRBV5-5	TRBJ1-1	-	-
CASSLGPPGGNTGELFF	TGTGCCAGCAGCTTAGGCCCCCCCGGGGGGAACACCGGGGAGCTGTTTTTT	TRBV7-3	TRBJ2-2	-	-
CASSYSRNYGYTF	TGTGCCAGCAGCTACAGTCGAAACTATGGCTACACCTTC	TRBV7-2	TRBJ1-2	-	-
CASSLMPGQINTGELFF	TGTGCCAGCAGCTTAATGCCGGGACAGATTAACACCGGGGAGCTGTTTTTT	TRBV7-3	TRBJ2-2	TRBD1	once
CASSQGPLTVTGELFF	TGCGCCAGCAGCCAAGGCCCCCTGACAGTCACCGGGGAGCTGTTTTTT	TRBV4-1	TRBJ2-2	-	-
CASSRGANYGYTF	TGTGCCAGCAGTCGGGGAGCTAACTATGGCTACACCTTC	TRBV6-5	TRBJ1-2	-	-
CASSQRQGAYYGYTF	TGTGCCAGCAGCCAGAGACAGGGGGCGTACTATGGCTACACCTTC	TRBV9	TRBJ1-2	TRBD1	few
CASSRPGQGANQPQHF	TGTGCCAGCAGCAGACCGGGACAGGGAGCCAATCAGCCCCAGCATTTT	TRBV21-1	TRBJ1-5	-	once
CASSRGQPNYGYTF	TGTGCCAGCTCCCGTGGACAGCCTAACTATGGCTACACCTTC	TRBV18	TRBJ1-2	-	-
CASTGGRITEQYF	TGTGCCAGCACGGGGGGGCGTATAACCGAGCAGTACTTC	TRBV28	TRBJ2-7	TRBD2	-
CAISGVAMAGELFF	TGTGCCATCAGTGGAGTAGCGATGGCCGGGGAGCTGTTTTTT	TRBV10-3	TRBJ2-2	-	-
CASRQVADTQYF	TGTGCCAGCCGTCAGGTCGCAGATACGCAGTATTTT	TRBV6-5	TRBJ2-3	-	-
CASSYGTQNTGELFF	TGTGCCAGCAGCTACGGGACACAGAACACCGGGGAGCTGTTTTTT	TRBV11-2	TRBJ2-2	-	-
CASSLPSAEETQYF	TGCGCCAGCAGCTTGCCTAGCGCCGAAGAGACCCAGTACTTC	TRBV5-1	TRBJ2-5	-	once
CASSKSGTGGTHYGYTF	TGTGCCAGCAGCAAATCCGGGACAGGGGGCACTCACTATGGCTACACCTTC	TRBV7-8	TRBJ1-2	TRBD1	-
CASSPSPGGETQYF	TGCGCCAGCAGCCCTAGTCCAGGGGGGGAGACCCAGTACTTC	TRBV5-1	TRBJ2-5	-	-
CASSLVGDLGLAGGRDKNIQYF	TGTGCCAGCAGCTTAGTGGGAGATTTGGGACTAGCGGGGGGTCGCGACAAAAACATTCAGTACTTC	TRBV7-8	TRBJ2-4	TRBD2	-
CSATGDTEAFF	TGCAGTGCTACAGGGGACACTGAAGCTTTCTTT	TRBV20-1	TRBJ1-1	-	-
CASSIGLAGGDEQYF	TGTGCCAGCAGCATAGGACTAGCGGGGGGAGACGAGCAGTACTTC	TRBV5-4	TRBJ2-7	TRBD2	-
CASSPGPSPSGNTIYF	TGCGCCAGCAGCCCAGGGCCTTCCCCCTCTGGAAACACCATATATTTT	TRBV4-1	TRBJ1-3	-	-
CASSLAGLAARNTGELFF	TGTGCCAGCAGCTTAGCGGGACTAGCGGCGCGCAACACCGGGGAGCTGTTTTTT	TRBV7-2	TRBJ2-2	TRBD2	-